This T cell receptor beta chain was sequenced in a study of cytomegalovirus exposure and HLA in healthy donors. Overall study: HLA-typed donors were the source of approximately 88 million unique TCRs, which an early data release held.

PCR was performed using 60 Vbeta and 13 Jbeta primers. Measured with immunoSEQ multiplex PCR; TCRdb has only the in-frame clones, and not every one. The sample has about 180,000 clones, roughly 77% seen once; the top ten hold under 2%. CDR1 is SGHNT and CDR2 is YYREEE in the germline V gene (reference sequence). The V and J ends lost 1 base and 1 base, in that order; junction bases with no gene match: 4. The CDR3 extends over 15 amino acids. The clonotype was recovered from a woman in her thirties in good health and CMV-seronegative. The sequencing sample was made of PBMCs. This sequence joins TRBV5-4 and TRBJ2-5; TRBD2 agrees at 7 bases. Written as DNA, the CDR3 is TGTGCCAGCAGCTTGAAGACTAGCCCCCAAGAGACCCAGTACTTC. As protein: CASSLKTSPQETQYF.